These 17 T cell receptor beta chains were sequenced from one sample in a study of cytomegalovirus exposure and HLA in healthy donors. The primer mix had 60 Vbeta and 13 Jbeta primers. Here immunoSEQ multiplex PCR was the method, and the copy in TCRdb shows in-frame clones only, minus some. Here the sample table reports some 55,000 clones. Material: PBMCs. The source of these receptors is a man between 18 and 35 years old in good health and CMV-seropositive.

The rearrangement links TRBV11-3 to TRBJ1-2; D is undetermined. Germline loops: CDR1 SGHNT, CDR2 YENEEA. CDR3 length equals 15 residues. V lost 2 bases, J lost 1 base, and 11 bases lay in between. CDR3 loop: CASSLSGRSNYGYTF. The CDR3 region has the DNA TGTGCCAGCAGCTTATCGGGTAGAAGTAACTATGGCTACACCTTC.

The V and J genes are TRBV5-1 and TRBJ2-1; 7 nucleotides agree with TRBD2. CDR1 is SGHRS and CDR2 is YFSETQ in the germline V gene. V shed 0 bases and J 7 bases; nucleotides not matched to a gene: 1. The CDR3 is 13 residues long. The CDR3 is CASSLGAGNEQFF. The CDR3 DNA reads TGCGCCAGCAGCTTGGGAGCGGGAAATGAGCAGTTCTTC.

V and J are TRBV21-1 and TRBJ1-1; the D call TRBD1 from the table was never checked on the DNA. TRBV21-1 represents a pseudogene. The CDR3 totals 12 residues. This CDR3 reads CASSKARGEAFF. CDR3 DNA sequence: TGTGCCAGCAGCAAAGCCAGGGGGGAAGCTTTCTTT.

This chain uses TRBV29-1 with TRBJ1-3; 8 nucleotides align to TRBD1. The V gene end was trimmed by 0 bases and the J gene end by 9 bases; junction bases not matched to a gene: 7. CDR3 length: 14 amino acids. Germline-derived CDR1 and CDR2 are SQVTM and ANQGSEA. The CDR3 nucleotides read TGCAGCGTTGAAGAAAAATGGACAGGGAGCACCATATATTTT. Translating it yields CSVEEKWTGSTIYF.

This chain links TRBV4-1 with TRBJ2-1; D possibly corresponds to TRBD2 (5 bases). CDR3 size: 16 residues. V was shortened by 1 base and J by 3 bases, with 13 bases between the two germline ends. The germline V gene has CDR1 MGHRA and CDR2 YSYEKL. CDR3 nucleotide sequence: TGCGCCAGCAGCCAAGTAACTAGGCGCAACTACAATGAGCAGTTCTTC. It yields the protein CASSQVTRRNYNEQFF.

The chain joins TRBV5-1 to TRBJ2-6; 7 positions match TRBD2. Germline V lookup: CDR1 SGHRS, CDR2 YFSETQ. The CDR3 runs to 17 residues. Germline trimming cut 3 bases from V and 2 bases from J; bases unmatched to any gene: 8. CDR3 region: CASSWTRRGAGANVLTF. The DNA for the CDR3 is TGCGCCAGCAGCTGGACGAGACGGGGGGCTGGGGCCAACGTCCTGACTTTC. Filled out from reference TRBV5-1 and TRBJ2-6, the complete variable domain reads KAGVTQTPRYLIKTRGQQVTLSCSPISGHRSVSWYQQTPGQGLQFLFEYFSETQRNKGNFPGRFSGRQFSNSRSEMNVSTLELGDSALYLCASSWTRRGAGANVLTFGAGSRLTVL.

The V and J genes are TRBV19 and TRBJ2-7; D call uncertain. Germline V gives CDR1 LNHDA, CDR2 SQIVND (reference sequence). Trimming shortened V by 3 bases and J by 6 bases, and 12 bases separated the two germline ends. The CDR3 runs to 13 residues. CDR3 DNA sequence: TGTGCCAGTAGTATGGTGCAAGGCGGCGAGCAGTACTTC. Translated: CASSMVQGGEQYF.

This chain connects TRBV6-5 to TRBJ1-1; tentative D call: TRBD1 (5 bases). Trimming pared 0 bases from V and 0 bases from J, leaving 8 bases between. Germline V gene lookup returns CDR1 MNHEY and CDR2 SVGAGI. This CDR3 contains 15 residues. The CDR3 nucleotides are TGTGCCAGCAGTTACTCGACAGCGATGAACACTGAAGCTTTCTTT. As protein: CASSYSTAMNTEAFF.

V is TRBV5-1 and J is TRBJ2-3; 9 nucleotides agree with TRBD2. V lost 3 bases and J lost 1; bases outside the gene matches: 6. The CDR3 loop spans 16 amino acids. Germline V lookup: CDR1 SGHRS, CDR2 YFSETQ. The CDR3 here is CASSSTTSGRTDTQYF. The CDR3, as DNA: TGCGCCAGCAGCTCGACCACTAGCGGGCGCACAGATACGCAGTATTTT.

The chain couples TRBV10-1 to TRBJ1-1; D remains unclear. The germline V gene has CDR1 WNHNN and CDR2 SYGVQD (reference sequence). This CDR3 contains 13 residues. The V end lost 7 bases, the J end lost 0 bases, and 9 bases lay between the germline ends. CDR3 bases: TGCGCCAGCACAATGACAATGAACACTGAAGCTTTCTTT. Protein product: CASTMTMNTEAFF.

DNA of the CDR3: TGTGCCAGCAGCTTAGCGAGCGGGGGAGATACGCAGTATTTT. Protein sequence: CASSLASGGDTQYF. The chain links TRBV7-3 to TRBJ2-3; 8 nucleotides align to TRBD2. Germline V gene data show CDR1 as SGHTA and CDR2 as FQGTGA. The CDR3 has 14 amino acids. V trimming: 2 bases; J trimming: 5 bases; junction bases outside the gene matches: 3.

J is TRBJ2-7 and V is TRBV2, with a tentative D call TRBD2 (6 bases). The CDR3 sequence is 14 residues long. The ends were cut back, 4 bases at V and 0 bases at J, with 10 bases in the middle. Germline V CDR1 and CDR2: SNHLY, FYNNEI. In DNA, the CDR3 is TGTGCCAGCAGTGCCTGGGACTCCTCCTACGAGCAGTACTTC. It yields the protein CASSAWDSSYEQYF.

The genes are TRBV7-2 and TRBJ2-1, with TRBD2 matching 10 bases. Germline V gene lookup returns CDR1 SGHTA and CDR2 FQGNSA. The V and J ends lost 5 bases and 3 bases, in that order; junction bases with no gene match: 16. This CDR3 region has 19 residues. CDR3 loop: CASSTTSSGRFPIYNEQFF. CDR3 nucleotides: TGTGCCAGCAGCACGACCTCTAGCGGGAGATTTCCCATCTACAATGAGCAGTTCTTC.

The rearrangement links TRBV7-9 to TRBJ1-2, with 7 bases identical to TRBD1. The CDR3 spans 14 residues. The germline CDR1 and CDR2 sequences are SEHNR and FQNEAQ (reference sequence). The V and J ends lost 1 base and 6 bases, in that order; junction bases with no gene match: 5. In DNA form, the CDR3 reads TGTGCCAGCAGCTTAGAACAGGGGAACCATGGCTACACCTTC. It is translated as CASSLEQGNHGYTF.

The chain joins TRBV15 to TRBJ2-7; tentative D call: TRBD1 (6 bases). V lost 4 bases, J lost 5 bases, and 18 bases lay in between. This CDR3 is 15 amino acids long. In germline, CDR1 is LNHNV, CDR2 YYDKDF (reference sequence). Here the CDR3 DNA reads TGTGCCACCAGCATGAGACAGGCCGCAGGAAACGAGCAGTACTTC. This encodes CATSMRQAAGNEQYF.

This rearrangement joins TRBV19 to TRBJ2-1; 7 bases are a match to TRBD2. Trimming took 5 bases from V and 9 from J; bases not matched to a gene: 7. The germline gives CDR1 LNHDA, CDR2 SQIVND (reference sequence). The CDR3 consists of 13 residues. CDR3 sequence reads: CASSWTRTPEQFF. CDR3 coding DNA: TGTGCCAGTAGTTGGACTAGAACCCCTGAGCAGTTCTTC. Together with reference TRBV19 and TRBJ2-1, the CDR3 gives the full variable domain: DGGITQSPKYLFRKEGQNVTLSCEQNLNHDAMYWYRQDPGQGLRLIYYSQIVNDFQKGDIAEGYSVSREKKESFPLTVTSAQKNPTAFYLCASSWTRTPEQFFGPGTRLTVL.

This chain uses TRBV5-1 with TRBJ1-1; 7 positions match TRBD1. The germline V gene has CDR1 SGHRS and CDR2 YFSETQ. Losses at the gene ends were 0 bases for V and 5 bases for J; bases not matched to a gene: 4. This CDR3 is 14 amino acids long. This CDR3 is CASSLVGTETEAFF. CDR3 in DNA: TGCGCCAGCAGCTTGGTAGGGACAGAAACTGAAGCTTTCTTT.